Presented here are 12 T cell receptor beta chains from one specimen sequenced in a study of Graves' ophthalmopathy and Graves' hyperthyroidism. As the template, RNA transcripts were used to amplify TCR beta CDR3 regions. The library came from an HTBI-primed first-round RT-PCR and a second-round multiplex PCR. TCRdb ran MiXCR on the multiplex PCR reads and lists one entry per CDR3 protein. The sample records 600,000 to 700,000 distinct CDR3 sequences, roughly two fifths being singletons. Sequenced: peripheral blood. The receptors were sampled from an adult man with Graves' ophthalmopathy.

A remark on this clonotype: A read error is possible here, since a much larger clone lies one base away. The chain combines TRBV5-8 with TRBJ2-7; 12 bases are shared with TRBD2. With V trimmed by 1 base and J by 2 bases, 4 bases remained unmatched. Germline assignment: CDR1 SGHTS and CDR2 YDEGEE. The CDR3 runs to 16 residues. For the CDR3, the DNA is TGTGCCAGCAGCTTGAGGACTAGCGGGGCCACCTACGAGCAGTACTTC. The encoded protein is CASSLRTSGATYEQYF.

CDR3 sequence reads: CASSEGTGGNYTF. As DNA, the CDR3 is TGTGCCAGCAGCGAGGGGACAGGGGGCAACTACACCTTC. The gene calls are TRBV7-8 and TRBJ1-2; 12 bases match TRBD1. This CDR3 spans 13 amino acids. Germline V gives CDR1 SGHVS, CDR2 FQNEAQ. Losses at the gene ends were 5 bases for V and 10 bases for J; bases not matched to a gene: 5.

With respect to this clonotype: Lacking the conserved final phenylalanine or tryptophan, this CDR3 likely reflects a read error. The chain links TRBV15 to TRBJ1-5; possible D gene TRBD1, 5 bases. CDR3 length: 13 residues. Trimming took 5 bases from V and 9 from J, leaving 14 bases between them. CDR1 LNHNV and CDR2 YYDKDF come from the germline V gene (reference sequence). CDR3 DNA sequence: TGTGCCACCAGCGACACGGGGGGTCGGCCCCAGCATTCT. The encoded protein is CATSDTGGRPQHS.

There are a few counts of this clonotype. The chain employs TRBV6-5 and TRBJ2-7, with TRBD2 identical over 7 bases. Germline V CDR1 and CDR2: MNHEY, SVGAGI. Losses at the gene ends were 0 bases for V and 2 bases for J; bases not matched to a gene: 10. The CDR3 contains 17 residues. CDR3 protein: CASSYSSETSPPYEQYF. The CDR3, as DNA: TGTGCCAGCAGTTACTCGAGTGAGACTAGCCCTCCCTACGAGCAGTACTTC.

A few counts support this clonotype. The chain combines TRBV12-3 or TRBV12-4 with TRBJ2-5; D might be TRBD2 (5 bases). V was clipped by 6 bases and J by 3 bases, with 17 bases between them. This CDR3 region has 15 residues. For the CDR3, the DNA is TGTGCCAGCAGCCAAGGACTCACCAGAAAAGAGACCCAGTACTTC. Translated: CASSQGLTRKETQYF.

This clonotype has at least ten counts. This sequence joins TRBV6-6 and TRBJ2-7; the match to TRBD1 covers 9 bases. This CDR3 contains 13 residues. Germline CDR1 reads MNHNY; CDR2 reads SVGAGI (reference sequence). The V segment lost 8 bases and the J segment 1 base; nucleotides outside the gene matches: 3. The CDR3 DNA reads as TGTGCCAGCCGGACAGGGGATTCCTACGAGCAGTACTTC. It encodes CASRTGDSYEQYF.

On this clonotype: The conserved final phenylalanine or tryptophan is absent from the CDR3, which likely points to a read error. V and J are TRBV14 and TRBJ2-3; D is uncertain. The CDR3 length is 15 residues. Germline CDR1 reads SGHDN; CDR2 reads FVKESK. Trimming cost V 0 bases and J 5 bases, with 12 bases left between them. Here the CDR3 DNA reads TGTGCCAGCAGCCAAGATGGTCGGAGCGTAGATACGCAGTATTTG. This encodes CASSQDGRSVDTQYL.

This clonotype has only a few counts. The chain recombines TRBV24-1 with TRBJ2-3, with D possibly TRBD1 on 5 matching bases. Per the germline V gene, CDR1 is KGHDR and CDR2 is SFDVKD. The CDR3 is 16 amino acids. Trimming took off 4 bases at V and 2 bases at J, with 15 bases between the two ends. CDR3 protein: CATSDRTRTNTDTQYF. CDR3 nucleotide sequence: TGTGCCACCAGTGACCGGACAAGAACCAACACAGATACGCAGTATTTT.

At least ten counts were recorded for this clonotype. CDR3 region: CASSLARAYGYTF. CDR3 in DNA: TGTGCCAGCAGCTTAGCAAGGGCCTATGGCTACACCTTC. The chain couples TRBV7-8 to TRBJ1-2; D remains unclear. Per germline, CDR1 SGHVS and CDR2 FQNEAQ. The ends were cut back, 0 bases at V and 4 bases at J, with 6 bases in the middle. This CDR3 has 13 amino acids. Filled out from reference TRBV7-8 and TRBJ1-2, the complete variable domain reads GAGVSQSPRYKVAKRGQDVALRCDPISGHVSLFWYQQALGQGPEFLTYFQNEAQLDKSGLPSDRFFAERPEGSVSTLKIQRTQQEDSAVYLCASSLARAYGYTFGSGTRLTVV.

The V gene is TRBV10-3, the J gene TRBJ2-5; D ambiguous. V lost 10 bases to trimming and J lost 5 bases, with 11 bases between them. Per germline, CDR1 ENHRY and CDR2 SYGVKD. CDR3 length: 11 amino acids. The CDR3 sequence is CASIVGETQYF. CDR3 nucleotide sequence: TGTGCCAGCATTGTAGGGGAGACCCAGTACTTC.

This clonotype was detected ten times or more. The chain recombines TRBV7-9 with TRBJ2-7, with 11 bases lining up with TRBD1. Per germline, CDR1 SEHNR and CDR2 FQNEAQ (reference sequence). V shed 1 base and J 2 bases; nucleotides not matched to a gene: 4. The CDR3 has 16 amino acids. In DNA, the CDR3 is TGTGCCAGCAGCTTAGTTCGGACAGGGGGCCCCTACGAGCAGTACTTC. This sequence encodes CASSLVRTGGPYEQYF.

This clonotype came up many times. This sequence joins TRBV19 and TRBJ1-5; D is unclear. Trimming took 7 bases from V and 1 from J, leaving 14 bases between them. The CDR3 sequence is 15 residues long. The germline CDR1 and CDR2 sequences are LNHDA and SQIVND (reference sequence). In nucleotides, the CDR3 is TGTGCCAGTACAGAGGGCCTTGGGAGCAATCAGCCCCAGCATTTT. It encodes CASTEGLGSNQPQHF.